This TCR beta chain was recorded in a study of Ad26.COV2.S vaccination and SARS-CoV-2 variants. Turning to the study itself: Ad26.COV2.S shots went into the muscle once or twice, 56 days apart.

Treatment here: approximately 18 received Ad26.COV2.S at low or high dose, single or two shots; roughly five received placebo; per-sample allocation not given. Day 63 following the first vaccine or placebo injection was when the samples were taken. Assay used: immunoSEQ multiplex PCR; TCRdb lists only in-frame clones, some missing. The sample gives about 680,000 clones, 70% to 90% of which show up once; around 1.4% is in the top ten. Trimming at V came to 1 base and at J to 0 bases, leaving 3 bases not matched to a gene. CDR3 size: 15 residues. In germline, CDR1 is SQVTM, CDR2 ANQGSEA. The sequence was obtained from a person aged 18-65 years who received the Ad26.COV2.S COVID-19 vaccine or a placebo. The gene calls are TRBV29-1 and TRBJ2-4, with TRBD2 identical over 7 bases. Material: peripheral blood, obtained in a trial of Ad26.COV2.S vaccine versus placebo. CDR3 loop: CSVEGGGLAKNIQYF. CDR3 coding DNA: TGCAGCGTTGAAGGGGGAGGGCTAGCCAAAAACATTCAGTACTTC.